Listed here are 2 T cell receptor beta chains from one sample, sequenced in a study of T-cell reconstitution after alpha-beta-depleted transplantation in children. Preparation of the TCRbeta library involved a method that used unique molecular identifiers. One entry per CDR3 protein, called by TCRdb with MiXCR from the PCR reads. Among about 200,000 distinct CDR3 sequences listed, 6.3% were seen once. The sequences come from PBMCs, collected before TCRalphabeta/CD19-depleted stem cell transplant. These receptors were taken from a girl under three years old with combined immunodeficiency, due to receive a stem cell transplant.

This clonotype was counted at least ten times. V usage is TRBV12-3 or TRBV12-4 and J usage is TRBJ1-2; 7 nucleotides agree with TRBD1. V lost 3 bases and J lost 2; bases outside the gene matches: 9. This CDR3 spans 16 amino acids. The CDR3 DNA sequence: TGTGCCAGCAGTTTCTGGACAGGAGACGAGAACTATGGCTACACCTTC. Amino acids: CASSFWTGDENYGYTF.

The chain links TRBV25-1 to TRBJ2-7, with D perhaps matching TRBD1 or TRBD2 (5 bases each). Germline CDR1 MGHDK, CDR2 SYGVNS. Trimming pared 0 bases from V and 3 bases from J, leaving 15 bases between. The CDR3 consists of 16 residues. CDR3 in amino acids: CASSEYFRDRYYEQYF. The CDR3 DNA reads as TGTGCCAGCAGTGAATATTTCCGGGACCGGTACTACGAGCAGTACTTC.